The entry that follows covers one T cell receptor (beta chain) sequence. Authors' processing steps: Reference gene primer amplification gave estimated nucleated cell counts. Assay used: immunoSEQ multiplex PCR; TCRdb lists only in-frame clones, some missing. V and J calls plus clone size are reproduced from that table; the DNA served to infer D and trimming. The repertoire holds tens of thousands of clones, with about nine tenths as singletons. The data belong to a study of blood T cell repertoires in COVID-19. On the study more broadly: Both acute and convalescent COVID-19 samples were obtained from the United States, Italy and Spain. T cells, B-cell-depleted T cells, or PBMCs supplied cDNA or gDNA.

J was trimmed by 3 bases and V by 2 bases; bases with no gene match: 4. Germline CDR1 reads SGHNT; CDR2 reads YENEEA. The CDR3 loop spans 16 amino acids. V usage is TRBV11-3 and J usage is TRBJ2-2, with 9 positions matching TRBD2. The sequenced material came from peripheral blood. The sequence derives from a man in his fifties or sixties with acute or convalescent COVID-19. This CDR3 is CASSLRVAGDTGELFF. The CDR3 DNA follows: TGTGCCAGCAGCTTAAGAGTAGCGGGGGACACCGGGGAGCTGTTTTTT.